Presented here are 18 T cell receptor beta chains from one specimen sequenced in a study of shared clonotypes between healthy human individuals. TCRdb's table, derived via immunoSEQ multiplex PCR, lists solely in-frame clones and lacks some. Of more than 2 million clones in the sample, over 85% were seen once. CD45RO negativity and positive selection for CCR7 defined naive CD8 cells, a population that excluded terminally differentiated effector memory CD45RA+ cells. The sample taken for sequencing was naive CD8+ T cells sorted from blood. The receptor set was obtained from a man younger than 30 in good health.

The genes are TRBV4-1 and TRBJ1-2; D may be TRBD1 (5 bases). Germline lookup yields CDR1 MGHRA and CDR2 YSYEKL. This CDR3 has 14 amino acids. Trimming stripped 5 bases from V and 2 bases from J, with 12 bases between. CDR3 residues: CASSFEPGNYGYTF. As DNA, the CDR3 is TGCGCCAGCAGCTTCGAGCCAGGGAACTATGGCTACACCTTC.

The DNA of the CDR3 is TGTGCCAGCAGTTACACTACAGGGGGCCTCTACGAGCAGTACTTC. Its protein product is CASSYTTGGLYEQYF. The chain has TRBV6-5 and TRBJ2-7; TRBD1 agrees at 9 bases. CDR1 MNHEY and CDR2 SVGAGI come from the germline V gene. CDR3 length: 15 amino acids. Trimming took 2 bases from V and 3 from J; bases not matched to a gene: 5.

The chain carries TRBV13 and TRBJ2-2; 8 bases line up with TRBD2. CDR1 is PRHDT and CDR2 is FYEKMQ in the germline V gene (reference sequence). The trim removed 5 bases at V and 7 bases at J, leaving 6 bases unmatched. This CDR3 region has 14 residues. CDR3 region: CASSATSVGGELFF. CDR3 DNA sequence: TGTGCCAGCAGCGCGACTAGCGTTGGCGGGGAGCTGTTTTTT.

The DNA for the CDR3 is TGTGCCAGCAGGGAGAACACTGAAGCTTTCTTT. Translated: CASRENTEAFF. V gene TRBV11-2 combines with J gene TRBJ1-1, with no clear D. The CDR3 runs to 11 residues. The germline CDR1 and CDR2 sequences are SGHAT and FQNNGV. With 6 bases removed from V and 1 base from J, the gap between germline ends came to 3 bases.

V usage is TRBV28 and J usage is TRBJ1-2, with D tentatively TRBD1 (5 bases). With 5 bases removed from V and 4 bases from J, the gap between germline ends came to 11 bases. The CDR3 extends over 13 amino acids. Germline loops: CDR1 MDHEN, CDR2 SYDVKM. The DNA for the CDR3 is TGTGCCAGCAGTCCTGGGAGGGGCTATGGCTACACCTTC. It is translated as CASSPGRGYGYTF.

This sequence joins TRBV7-3 and TRBJ2-3; 12 bases agree with TRBD2. V gave up 5 bases and J gave up 5 bases; unmatched junction bases: 11. Per the germline V gene, CDR1 is SGHTA and CDR2 is FQGTGA. There are 17 residues in the CDR3. The CDR3 DNA reads TGTGCCAGCAGCCCCCTCCCTAGCGGGGGGGCGGGAGATACGCAGTATTTT. Translating it yields CASSPLPSGGAGDTQYF.

This chain connects TRBV5-1 to TRBJ2-7, with 11 bases lining up with TRBD2. Losses at the gene ends were 5 bases for V and 3 bases for J; bases not matched to a gene: 7. Looked up from germline, CDR1 is SGHRS and CDR2 is YFSETQ. The CDR3 has 15 residues. The CDR3 DNA reads TGCGCCAGCAGGGAACGACTAGCGGGACACTACGAGCAGTACTTC. Translating gives CASRERLAGHYEQYF.

This sequence joins TRBV19 and TRBJ2-7; D gene ambiguous. Germline V lookup: CDR1 LNHDA, CDR2 SQIVND (reference sequence). V lost 1 base to trimming and J lost 6 bases, with 13 bases between them. The CDR3 runs to 14 residues. CDR3 coding DNA: TGTGCCAGTAGTATAGGACCGTCCCATGGCGAGCAGTACTTC. It translates to CASSIGPSHGEQYF. Supplemented by reference TRBV19 and TRBJ2-7, the full variable domain reads DGGITQSPKYLFRKEGQNVTLSCEQNLNHDAMYWYRQDPGQGLRLIYYSQIVNDFQKGDIAEGYSVSREKKESFPLTVTSAQKNPTAFYLCASSIGPSHGEQYFGPGTRLTVT.

The rearrangement joins TRBV6-1 to TRBJ2-1, with TRBD2 matching over 13 bases. Trimming cost V 6 bases and J 10 bases; bases outside gene matches: 9. The CDR3 length is 15 residues. CDR1 is MNHNS, CDR2 SASEGT, per germline. CDR3 sequence: CASRITSGGAGEQFF. The CDR3 DNA reads as TGTGCCAGCAGGATAACTAGCGGGGGGGCCGGGGAGCAGTTCTTC.

The chain has TRBV27 and TRBJ1-2; D gene unclear. V was trimmed by 7 bases and J by 1 base, leaving 19 bases between them. Germline V gene sequence: CDR1 MNHEY, CDR2 SMNVEV (reference sequence). The CDR3 runs 16 residues. CDR3 sequence: CASTPSVAALNYGYTF. In DNA, the CDR3 is TGTGCCAGCACCCCAAGTGTGGCAGCCCTTAACTATGGCTACACCTTC.

The rearrangement links TRBV5-8 to TRBJ1-2; weak D call: TRBD1 (5 bases). Germline-derived CDR1 and CDR2 are SGHTS and YDEGEE. The CDR3 length is 15 residues. V lost 4 bases to trimming and J lost 3 bases, with 16 bases between them. The CDR3 nucleotides are TGTGCCAGCAGCCAACAGGCTTCCGAGCACTATGGCTACACCTTC. Protein sequence: CASSQQASEHYGYTF. The full variable domain, in which reference TRBV5-8 and TRBJ1-2 provide the parts outside the CDR3, is EAGVTQSPTHLIKTRGQQATLRCSPISGHTSVYWYQQALGLGLQFLLWYDEGEERNRGNFPPRFSGRQFPNYSSELNVNALELEDSALYLCASSQQASEHYGYTFGSGTRLTVV.

The chain employs TRBV6-5 and TRBJ2-1, with TRBD2 matching over 9 bases. The CDR3 consists of 16 residues. Trimming took 0 bases from V and 4 from J; bases not matched to a gene: 4. Germline loops: CDR1 MNHEY, CDR2 SVGAGI. The CDR3 spells CASSYSPSGIYNEQFF. CDR3 DNA: TGTGCCAGCAGTTACTCGCCTAGCGGGATTTACAATGAGCAGTTCTTC.

V is TRBV2 and J is TRBJ2-7, with D possibly matching TRBD1 (6 bases). The CDR3 consists of 14 residues. Germline V lookup: CDR1 SNHLY, CDR2 FYNNEI. The ends were cut back, 7 bases at V and 2 bases at J, with 15 bases in the middle. CDR3 amino acids: CASTDSLGTYEQYF. CDR3 sequence (DNA): TGTGCCAGCACGGACAGCCTGGGGACCTACGAGCAGTACTTC.

The chain uses TRBV6-1 and TRBJ1-1, with TRBD1 as a possible D gene (5 bases). The CDR3 is 15 amino acids. Trimming shortened V by 5 bases and J by 5 bases, and 18 bases separated the two germline ends. Per germline, CDR1 MNHNS and CDR2 SASEGT. Written as DNA, the CDR3 is TGTGCCAGCAGTTCAGGGAGGGAAATTGTGACTGAAGCTTTCTTT. Encoded protein: CASSSGREIVTEAFF.

The gene calls are TRBV4-3 and TRBJ2-3; unclear D gene. Germline assignment: CDR1 LGHNA and CDR2 YSLEER. Trimming took 4 bases from V and 2 from J, leaving 13 bases between them. CDR3 length: 15 residues. The CDR3 bases are TGCGCCAGCAGCCCACTAATGGACGCCACAGATACGCAGTATTTT. It is translated as CASSPLMDATDTQYF.

CDR3 residues: CASRRQGDYEQYF. The CDR3, as DNA: TGTGCCAGCAGGAGACAGGGAGACTACGAGCAGTACTTC. V usage is TRBV14 and J usage is TRBJ2-7; 7 bases are a match to TRBD1. V lost 6 bases and J lost 3; bases outside the gene matches: 5. The length of the CDR3 is 13 residues. Germline CDR1 reads SGHDN; CDR2 reads FVKESK.

The CDR3: CASSRVGGRGETQYF. CDR3 bases: TGTGCCAGCTCCCGGGTCGGGGGCCGGGGGGAGACCCAGTACTTC. This sequence joins TRBV27 and TRBJ2-5; D may be TRBD1 or TRBD2 (6 bases each). This CDR3 has 15 amino acids. Deletions cut 8 bases from V and 5 bases from J, with 21 bases between. CDR1 and CDR2 (germline): MNHEY, SMNVEV (reference sequence).

The chain uses TRBV4-1 and TRBJ2-7; TRBD2 matches 8 bases. The CDR3 consists of 17 residues. Germline V CDR1 and CDR2: MGHRA, YSYEKL. V was pared by 3 bases and J by 3 bases, with 13 bases of the junction left unmatched. The CDR3 reads CASSHLAAGEINYEQYF. The CDR3 nucleotides are TGCGCCAGCAGCCACCTGGCAGCGGGAGAAATCAACTACGAGCAGTACTTC.